One sample yielded the 29 T cell receptor beta chains listed below, sequenced in a study of T cells after yellow fever vaccination. Using its own MiXCR run on the 5' RACE reads, TCRdb lists one record per CDR3 protein. The sample carries under 400,000 distinct CDR3 sequences, more than 9% recorded once. This specimen was PBMCs, taken on the day of the first yellow fever vaccination. The source is a man aged 18 to 29 who received the YFV17D yellow fever vaccine.

The V gene is TRBV5-1, the J gene TRBJ2-7; D could derive from TRBD1 or TRBD2 (6 bases each). V lost 0 bases and J 7 bases, leaving 17 bases between the germline ends. Per the germline V gene, CDR1 is SGHRS and CDR2 is YFSETQ. The CDR3 runs 15 residues. DNA of the CDR3: TGCGCCAGCAGCTTGGGGGCCGGAGGAGGGGGAGAGCAGTACGTC. It is translated as CASSLGAGGGGEQYV.

The genes are TRBV18 and TRBJ1-1; 9 bases fit TRBD1. The V gene end was trimmed by 3 bases and the J gene end by 4 bases; junction bases not matched to a gene: 9. The CDR3 runs to 16 residues. Germline V gives CDR1 KGHSH, CDR2 LQKENI. The CDR3 loop is CASSPRTGTGPTEAFF. CDR3 nucleotide sequence: TGTGCCAGCTCACCCCGGACCGGGACAGGGCCCACTGAAGCTTTCTTT.

This clonotype was seen a few times. The gene calls are TRBV6-1 and TRBJ2-2, with D tentatively TRBD2 (7 bases). Deletions cut 6 bases from V and 6 bases from J, with 23 bases between. The CDR3 has 17 residues. Germline V lookup: CDR1 MNHNS, CDR2 SASEGT. CDR3 sequence: CASSPPRGGGISGELFF. The CDR3 DNA follows: TGTGCCAGCAGCCCCCCTCGGGGAGGGGGAATCTCCGGGGAGCTGTTTTTT.

This rearrangement joins TRBV20-1 to TRBJ1-2; TRBD1 is a possible D gene (5 bases). The CDR3 consists of 15 residues. The germline V gene has CDR1 DFQATT and CDR2 SNEGSKA (reference sequence). The V and J ends lost 5 bases and 5 bases respectively, with 21 bases between them. The DNA of the CDR3 is TGCAGTGCTGGGACCCCAGGGACGGAAGGTTATGGCTACACCTTC. Encoded protein: CSAGTPGTEGYGYTF.

The table lists this clonotype with a few counts. CDR3 nucleotides: TGCGGAGGGGGAGAGCCGCTTCTGCAGTATTTT. Translation gives CGGGEPLLQYF. The rearrangement links TRBV29-1 to TRBJ2-3, with D tentatively TRBD1 or TRBD2 (6 bases each). CDR1 is SQVTM, CDR2 ANQGSEA, per germline. The CDR3 loop spans 11 amino acids.

The chain links TRBV11-2 to TRBJ2-3; 12 nucleotides line up with TRBD2. CDR3 length: 18 amino acids. The J segment lost 3 bases and the V segment lost 2 bases, leaving 9 bases of the junction unmatched. Per the germline V gene, CDR1 is SGHAT and CDR2 is FQNNGV. CDR3 sequence reads: CASSLYSLAGGPTDTQYF. CDR3 bases: TGTGCCAGCAGCTTATATTCTCTAGCGGGGGGGCCGACAGATACGCAGTATTTT.

There are a few counts of this clonotype. The V gene is TRBV4-1, the J gene TRBJ2-4; no firm D call. The germline V gene has CDR1 MGHRA and CDR2 YSYEKL. Trimming took off 1 base at V and 1 base at J, with 11 bases between the two ends. The CDR3 runs to 16 residues. As DNA, the CDR3 is TGCGCCAGCAGCCAAGTCCGGTCGGCCGCCAAAAACATTCAGTACTTC. Its protein product is CASSQVRSAAKNIQYF.

This rearrangement joins TRBV6-4 to TRBJ2-3, with a weak D call TRBD2 (5 bases). The CDR3 is made up of 13 amino acids. Germline V gives CDR1 MRHNA, CDR2 SNTAGT. The V gene lost 2 bases and the J gene lost 6 bases, with 9 bases spanning the gap. The CDR3 protein is CASSDTGYDTQYF. The CDR3 region has the DNA TGTGCCAGCAGTGACACGGGGTACGATACGCAGTATTTT.

The V gene is TRBV7-9, the J gene TRBJ2-5; possibly TRBD1 for D (5 bases). V was cut by 5 bases and J by 3 bases, with 10 bases left in between. Germline lookup yields CDR1 SEHNR and CDR2 FQNEAQ (reference sequence). This CDR3 is built from 13 residues. CDR3 amino acids: CASSLTEEETQYF. The CDR3, as DNA: TGTGCCAGCAGCCTGACAGAAGAAGAGACCCAGTACTTC.

This rearrangement joins TRBV7-2 to TRBJ2-5; 8 bases fit TRBD2. CDR1 and CDR2 (germline): SGHTA, FQGNSA. V dropped 7 bases and J dropped 5; count of bases not matched to a gene: 12. This CDR3 has 15 amino acids. The CDR3 sequence: CASTSTSAYSETQYF. CDR3 in DNA: TGTGCCAGCACCTCGACTAGCGCCTATTCTGAGACCCAGTACTTC.

This clonotype was observed a handful of times. The chain employs TRBV7-2 and TRBJ1-1; no firm D call. CDR1 and CDR2 (germline): SGHTA, FQGNSA. The V end was cut by 5 bases, the J end by 3 bases, with 10 bases between. The CDR3 loop spans 13 amino acids. The CDR3 coding sequence is TGTGCCAGCAGCCCAGCAGTTTACACTGAAGCTTTCTTT. The encoded protein is CASSPAVYTEAFF.

This clonotype came up a few times. This chain links TRBV12-3 or TRBV12-4 with TRBJ2-3; tentative D call: TRBD1 (5 bases). Trimming shortened V by 8 bases and J by 1 base, and 13 bases separated the two germline ends. The CDR3 loop spans 14 amino acids. CDR3 nucleotide sequence: TGTGCCAGCTCCTGGGGCCCACGCACAGATACGCAGTATTTT. Its translation: CASSWGPRTDTQYF.

This clonotype was detected a few times. V usage is TRBV5-1 and J usage is TRBJ2-3; 10 nucleotides match TRBD2. The V and J ends lost 10 bases and 2 bases, in that order; junction bases with no gene match: 10. Germline CDR1 SGHRS, CDR2 YFSETQ. This CDR3 comprises 15 residues. CDR3 loop: CASKPGTSVTDTQYF. The DNA for the CDR3 is TGCGCCTCAAAGCCGGGGACTAGCGTCACAGATACGCAGTATTTT.

This clonotype was seen many times. The chain is built from TRBV4-2 and TRBJ2-3; possible D gene TRBD2, 6 bases. Trimming removed 6 bases at V and 0 bases at J, with 16 bases between. The germline gives CDR1 LGHNA, CDR2 YNFKEQ. The CDR3 totals 16 residues. Here the CDR3 DNA reads TGTGCCAGCAGTCAAAACGCCGGGAGTAGCACAGATACGCAGTATTTT. Translated: CASSQNAGSSTDTQYF.

V usage is TRBV23-1 and J usage is TRBJ1-2; tentative D call: TRBD1 (5 bases). TRBV23-1 qualifies as an ORF whose function is uncertain. This CDR3 is 18 amino acids long. Trimming took off 0 bases at V and 3 bases at J, with 20 bases between the two ends. Here the CDR3 DNA reads TGCGCCAGCAGTCAATCGAGTATCAGGGAGCCGGCACACTATGGCTACACCTTC. Protein: CASSQSSIREPAHYGYTF.

This chain links TRBV27 with TRBJ2-3, with a possible D match to TRBD2 (6 bases). The germline V gene encodes CDR1 MNHEY and CDR2 SMNVEV (reference sequence). V shed 5 bases and J shed 0 bases, with 12 bases lying between them. The CDR3 consists of 15 residues. The CDR3 protein is CASSPSVMSTDTQYF. CDR3 nucleotides: TGTGCCAGCAGTCCTAGCGTTATGAGCACAGATACGCAGTATTTT.

The chain couples TRBV6-2 or TRBV6-3 to TRBJ2-3, with a weak D call TRBD1 (6 bases). Germline V lookup: CDR1 MNHEY, CDR2 SVGEGT. Trimming left V 0 bases short and J 2 bases short, with 15 bases between. The CDR3 consists of 17 residues. The CDR3: CASSYSGFGTNTDTQYF. DNA of the CDR3: TGTGCCAGCAGTTACTCCGGGTTCGGGACAAACACAGATACGCAGTATTTT.

This clonotype was detected a few times. V usage is TRBV29-1 and J usage is TRBJ2-7; D might be TRBD2 (6 bases). Between the trimmed V and J ends, which lost 5 bases and 2 bases, there was a span of 10 bases. Looked up from germline, CDR1 is SQVTM and CDR2 is ANQGSEA. This CDR3 region has 12 residues. CDR3 DNA: TGCAGCGTTACCGGGGGTCCCTACGAGCAGTACTTC. It encodes CSVTGGPYEQYF.

This clonotype was seen more than once but under ten times. The chain employs TRBV6-5 and TRBJ2-7; no clear D. The germline gives CDR1 MNHEY, CDR2 SVGAGI. Trimming shortened V by 2 bases and J by 7 bases, and 12 bases separated the two germline ends. This CDR3 has 13 amino acids. Here the CDR3 DNA reads TGTGCCAGCAGTTACAGTTATGGGGTAGAGCAGTACTTC. It yields the protein CASSYSYGVEQYF.

CDR3 sequence (DNA): TGCGCCAGCAGCTTGGTCAGGGAGGACAATGAGCAGTTCTTC. Its protein product is CASSLVREDNEQFF. The chain is built from TRBV5-1 and TRBJ2-1; tentatively, D is TRBD2 (6 bases). Germline assignment: CDR1 SGHRS and CDR2 YFSETQ. With 0 bases removed from V and 5 bases from J, the gap between germline ends came to 9 bases. The CDR3 spans 14 residues.

This clonotype came up a few times. The J gene is TRBJ2-1, the V gene TRBV4-1; 10 positions match TRBD1. V was pared by 3 bases and J by 0 bases, with 11 bases of the junction left unmatched. Germline V lookup: CDR1 MGHRA, CDR2 YSYEKL. The CDR3 sequence is 19 residues long. Written as DNA, the CDR3 is TGCGCCAGCAGCCACCCGGGACAGGGGAGAACTAGCTCCTACAATGAGCAGTTCTTC. Its protein product is CASSHPGQGRTSSYNEQFF.

The chain links TRBV18 to TRBJ2-7, with D uncertain. V was cut by 0 bases and J by 2 bases, with 23 bases left in between. The CDR3 has 19 residues. Germline V gene sequence: CDR1 KGHSH, CDR2 LQKENI. CDR3 nucleotides: TGTGCCAGCTCACCACCGAGTCAGCAGGAAAGTCTGAAGCCCTACGAGCAGTACGTC. This translates into CASSPPSQQESLKPYEQYV.

As to this clonotype: A clone one base away is much larger, so this may be a read error. This chain uses TRBV7-9 with TRBJ1-1; 7 bases are a match to TRBD1. CDR1 is SEHNR, CDR2 FQNEAQ, per germline (reference sequence). The CDR3 length is 17 residues. Here the CDR3 DNA reads TGTGCCATCAGCTTAAGGACAGGAAGGTTGAGGAGCACTGAAGCTTTCTTT. Its translation is CAISLRTGRLRSTEAFF. Together with reference TRBV7-9 and TRBJ1-1, the CDR3 gives the full variable domain: DTGVSQNPRHKITKRGQNVTFRCDPISEHNRLYWYRQTLGQGPEFLTYFQNEAQLEKSRLLSDRFSAERPKGSFSTLEIQRTEQGDSAMYLCAISLRTGRLRSTEAFFGQGTRLTVV.

The chain joins TRBV12-3 or TRBV12-4 to TRBJ2-3; D gene ambiguous. Trimming removed 3 bases from V and 2 bases from J, with 9 bases in between. This CDR3 region has 14 residues. The CDR3 DNA follows: TGTGCCAGCAGTTTTCGTCAGTCCACAGATACGCAGTATTTT. Amino acids: CASSFRQSTDTQYF.

This rearrangement joins TRBV30 to TRBJ1-2; D is ambiguous. Trimming removed 4 bases from V and 7 bases from J, with 22 bases in between. This CDR3 contains 15 residues. CDR1 and CDR2 (germline): GTSNPN, SVGIG (reference sequence). The CDR3: CAWKVKTLSPSGYTF. The CDR3 bases are TGTGCCTGGAAGGTGAAGACCCTGTCGCCTTCTGGCTACACCTTC.

The chain carries TRBV6-1 and TRBJ2-6; TRBD1 is a possible D gene (6 bases). Deletions cut 5 bases from V and 0 bases from J, with 14 bases between. The CDR3 totals 17 residues. Germline loops: CDR1 MNHNS, CDR2 SASEGT. CDR3 in DNA: TGTGCCAGCAGTCCCCCCACAGGGAGCTCTGGGGCCAACGTCCTGACTTTC. Translated, it gives CASSPPTGSSGANVLTF.

The rearrangement links TRBV6-5 to TRBJ2-7; TRBD1 is a possible D gene (7 bases). Germline CDR1 MNHEY, CDR2 SVGAGI. Trimming shortened V by 0 bases and J by 4 bases, and 13 bases separated the two germline ends. The CDR3 is made up of 15 amino acids. CDR3: CASSYSGGGGYEQYV. The DNA for the CDR3 is TGTGCCAGCAGTTACTCTGGAGGGGGCGGTTACGAGCAGTACGTC.

This clonotype was counted many times. V and J are TRBV5-5 and TRBJ2-3; D is perhaps TRBD1 (6 bases). Per germline, CDR1 SGHKS and CDR2 YYEKEE (reference sequence). CDR3 length: 15 residues. V lost 0 bases, J lost 3 bases, and 11 bases lay in between. CDR3 coding DNA: TGTGCCAGCAGCTTGGTACAGGGTCAGACAGATACGCAGTATTTT. Translation gives CASSLVQGQTDTQYF.

In its sample, this clonotype was seen a few times. This chain joins TRBV21-1 and TRBJ2-1; the DNA was not used to check the table's D call, TRBD1. TRBV21-1 is described as a pseudogene. This CDR3 has 15 amino acids. For the CDR3, the DNA is TGTGCCAGCACTTTGGGGCGACAGACCTACAATGAGCAGTTCTTC. Encoded protein: CASTLGRQTYNEQFF.